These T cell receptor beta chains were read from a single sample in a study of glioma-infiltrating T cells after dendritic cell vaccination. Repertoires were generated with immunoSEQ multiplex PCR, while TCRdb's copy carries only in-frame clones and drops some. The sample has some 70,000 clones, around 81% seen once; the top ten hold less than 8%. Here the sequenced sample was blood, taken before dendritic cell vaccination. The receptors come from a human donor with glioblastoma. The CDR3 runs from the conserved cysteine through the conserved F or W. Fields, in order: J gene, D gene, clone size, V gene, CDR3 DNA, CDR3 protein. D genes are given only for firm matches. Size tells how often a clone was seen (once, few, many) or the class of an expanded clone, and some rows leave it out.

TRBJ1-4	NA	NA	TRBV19	TGTGCCAGTAACGGCAGGGGTTTGGCTAATGAAAAACTGTTTTTT	CASNGRGLANEKLFF
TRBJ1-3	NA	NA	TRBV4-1	TGCGCCAGCAGCCAAGAAGGGGCTGGAAACACCATATATTTT	CASSQEGAGNTIYF
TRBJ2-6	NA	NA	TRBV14	TGTGCCAGCAGCCCCTTCCATAGGACAAAGGGCTCTGGGGCCAACGTCCTGACTTTC	CASSPFHRTKGSGANVLTF
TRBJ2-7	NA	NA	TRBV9	TGTGCCAGCAGCGTAGGTGCCAGCTCCTACGAGCAGTACTTC	CASSVGASSYEQYF
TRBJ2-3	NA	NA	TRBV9	TGTGCCAGCAGCGTAAGTGGCCCAGATACGCAGTATTTT	CASSVSGPDTQYF
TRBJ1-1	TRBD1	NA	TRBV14	TGTGCCAGCAGCAAAAGGGGGCGGAAAGAAGCTTTCTTT	CASSKRGRKEAFF
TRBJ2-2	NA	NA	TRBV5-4	TGTGCCAGCAGCGCCCCTAGCGAGGGGGGGGAGCTGTTTTTT	CASSAPSEGGELFF
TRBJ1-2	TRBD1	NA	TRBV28	TGTGCCAGCCAAGGGGCAGGGGGCTTTGTAGATGGCTACACCTTC	CASQGAGGFVDGYTF
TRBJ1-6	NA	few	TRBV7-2	TGTGCCAGCAGCTTAGAGTTGCGAGGTCGACCCCTCCACTTT	CASSLELRGRPLHF
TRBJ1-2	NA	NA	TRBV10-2	TGCGCCAGCAGTGACCCGGGCAGGGACTATGGCTACACCTTC	CASSDPGRDYGYTF
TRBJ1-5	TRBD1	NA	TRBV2	TGTGCCAGCAGTGAAGAGGCAGGGGGATCTCAGCCCCAGCATTTT	CASSEEAGGSQPQHF
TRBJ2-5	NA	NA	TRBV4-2	TGTGCCAGCAGCCAGGAAACCTCTAGCGTAGAGACCCAGTACTTC	CASSQETSSVETQYF
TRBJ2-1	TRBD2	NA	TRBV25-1	TGTGCCAGCTCAATATTGGGACTACCAGAGAATGAGCAGTTCTTC	CASSILGLPENEQFF
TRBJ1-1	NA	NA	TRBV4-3	TGCGCCAGCAGCCAAGATTCCAGGGGGAACACTGAAGCTTTCTTT	CASSQDSRGNTEAFF
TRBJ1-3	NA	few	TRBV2	TGTGCCAGCACCCTGGAGGGCCAGTCTGGGTCTGGAAACACCATATATTTT	CASTLEGQSGSGNTIYF
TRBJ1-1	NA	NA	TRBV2	TGTGAAGGGGGGGTGAACACTGAAGCTTTCTTT	CEGGVNTEAFF
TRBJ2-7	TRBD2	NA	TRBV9	TGCGCCAGCAGCATCGGGGGGGACTTCTCCTACGAGCAGTACTTC	CASSIGGDFSYEQYF
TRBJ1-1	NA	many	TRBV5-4	TGTGCCAGCAGCTTGGGCAGGGGGAACACTGAAGCTTTCTTT	CASSLGRGNTEAFF
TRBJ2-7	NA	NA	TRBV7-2	TGTGCCAGCACCCAGAGCAGGTCCTCCCCTCAGCAGTACTTC	CASTQSRSSPQQYF
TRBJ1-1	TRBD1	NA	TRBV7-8	TGTGCCAGCAGCTTCTCCAAATCTGGGACAGGGAACACTGAAGCTTTCTTT	CASSFSKSGTGNTEAFF
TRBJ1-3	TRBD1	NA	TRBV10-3	TGTGCCATCAAAGGGACAGGGCCTGGAAACACCATATATTTT	CAIKGTGPGNTIYF
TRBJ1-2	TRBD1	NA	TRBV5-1	TGCGCCAGCAGCTGGGACAGGAGCGGCGAGACCTTC	CASSWDRSGETF
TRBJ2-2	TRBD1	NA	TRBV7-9	TGTGCCAGCAGCCAGAGAACAGGGGACACCGGGGAGCTGTTTTTT	CASSQRTGDTGELFF
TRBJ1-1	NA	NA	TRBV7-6	TGTGCCAGCAGCTTCACAAAGAACACTGAAGCTTTCTTT	CASSFTKNTEAFF
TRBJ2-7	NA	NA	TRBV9	TGTGCCAGCAGCGTAGGAGTCGAGCAGTACTTC	CASSVGVEQYF
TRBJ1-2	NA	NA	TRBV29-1	TGCAGCGTTGCGGGGATAGTTCAACGTGGCTACACCTTC	CSVAGIVQRGYTF
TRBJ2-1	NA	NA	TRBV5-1	TGCGCCAGCAGCTTGGTGGCGGGGATTAACAATGAGCAGTTCTTC	CASSLVAGINNEQFF
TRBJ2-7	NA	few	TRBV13	TGTGCCAGCAGCTTAGGCCCGAAAAGCCCCTACGAGCAGTACTTC	CASSLGPKSPYEQYF
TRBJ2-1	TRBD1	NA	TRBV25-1	TGTGCCAGCAGTTTACCCGGGACAGGGTCTGGTGGGCAGTTCTTC	CASSLPGTGSGGQFF
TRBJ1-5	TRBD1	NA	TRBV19	TGTGCCAGTAGTAGTAAGGCAGGGGGACAGCCCCAGCATTTT	CASSSKAGGQPQHF
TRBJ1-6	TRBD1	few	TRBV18	TGTGCCAGCTCGGGACAGGGAAATTCACCCCTCCACTTT	CASSGQGNSPLHF
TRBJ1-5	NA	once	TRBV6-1	TGTGCCAGCAGTGAAAGGGTGAGGGGGGGTAGCAATCAGCCCCAGCATTTT	CASSERVRGGSNQPQHF
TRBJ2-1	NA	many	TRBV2	TGTGCCAGCAGTGAAGTAAGGAGCGACAATGAGCAGTTCTTC	CASSEVRSDNEQFF
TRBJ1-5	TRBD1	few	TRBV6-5	TGTGCCAGCAGTGCCTTGACAGGGTCAGGACAGCCCCAGCATTTT	CASSALTGSGQPQHF
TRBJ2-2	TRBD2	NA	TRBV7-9	TGTGCCAGCAGCCGAACTAGCGGGGGTTACACCGGGGAGCTGTTTTTT	CASSRTSGGYTGELFF
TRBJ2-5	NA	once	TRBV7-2	TGTGCCAGCAGCTTTCTACGCCAGGGTGGAGGGGATGGAGAGACCCAGTACTTC	CASSFLRQGGGDGETQYF
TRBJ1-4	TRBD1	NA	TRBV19	TGTGCCAGTAGTACCGGGACAGGGGGTAATGAAAAACTGTTTTTT	CASSTGTGGNEKLFF
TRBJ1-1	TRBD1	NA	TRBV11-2	TGTGCCAGCAGCGTGACAGGGTTCCATACTGAAGCTTTCTTT	CASSVTGFHTEAFF
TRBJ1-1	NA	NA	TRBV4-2	TGTGCCAGCAGCCAAGATGAGCGAGGTCCCACTGAAGCTTTCTTT	CASSQDERGPTEAFF
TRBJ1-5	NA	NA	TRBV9	TGTGCCAGCAACCAAGGGAGGGACGACGATCAGCCCCAGCATTTT	CASNQGRDDDQPQHF
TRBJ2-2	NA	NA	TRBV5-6	TGTGCCAGCCAGATTACGACAGCGAGCACCGGGGAGCTGTTTTTT	CASQITTASTGELFF
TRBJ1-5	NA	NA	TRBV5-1	TGCGCCAGCAGCTTGGCACCCTCAGACAATCAGCCCCAGCATTTT	CASSLAPSDNQPQHF
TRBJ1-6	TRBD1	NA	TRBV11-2	TGTGCCAGCAGCTTGGGACAGGGGTCACCCCTCCACTTT	CASSLGQGSPLHF